These T cell receptor beta chains were read from a single sample in a study of T-cell memory formation after mild COVID-19. Each CDR3 protein is one row after TCRdb ran MiXCR on the 5' RACE reads. The profile shows fewer than 250,000 distinct CDR3 sequences, under 12% of them singletons. The sample was PBMCs or a T cell subset sorted from them (not recorded which). The receptors here all came from a man aged 18 to 29 who had mild COVID-19 (a few samples of this study predate the infection). Cell type and time point are not known. Each CDR3 is given with its conserved first and last residue. D genes are given only for firm matches. Only part of the rows carry a size: once, few, many, or a class if the clone is expanded.

J gene: TRBJ2-6; V gene: TRBV2; clone size: NA; D gene: TRBD1; CDR3 protein: CASSGTGGAGANVLTF; CDR3 DNA: TGTGCCAGCAGTGGTACAGGGGGCGCTGGGGCCAACGTCCTGACTTTC
J gene: TRBJ1-2; V gene: TRBV5-1; clone size: few; D gene: NA; CDR3 protein: CASSPWGGEHTF; CDR3 DNA: TGCGCCAGCAGCCCATGGGGGGGCGAACACACCTTC
J gene: TRBJ2-3; V gene: TRBV4-2; clone size: few; D gene: TRBD2; CDR3 protein: CASSPKVAGSTDTQYF; CDR3 DNA: TGTGCCAGCAGCCCCAAGGTAGCGGGGAGCACAGATACGCAGTATTTT
J gene: TRBJ2-5; V gene: TRBV24-1; clone size: NA; D gene: TRBD1; CDR3 protein: CATSEAGTGDETQYF; CDR3 DNA: TGTGCCACCAGTGAGGCCGGGACAGGGGACGAGACCCAGTACTTC
J gene: TRBJ1-1; V gene: TRBV18; clone size: few; D gene: TRBD1; CDR3 protein: CASSPLGQGPTEAFF; CDR3 DNA: TGTGCCAGCTCACCATTGGGACAGGGGCCCACTGAAGCTTTCTTT
J gene: TRBJ2-5; V gene: TRBV4-1; clone size: few; D gene: NA; CDR3 protein: CASSQGIVETQYF; CDR3 DNA: TGCGCCAGCAGCCAGGGGATAGTGGAGACCCAGTACTTC
J gene: TRBJ2-1; V gene: TRBV7-9; clone size: many; D gene: NA; CDR3 protein: CASSPGNEQFF; CDR3 DNA: TGTGCCAGCAGCCCCGGTAATGAGCAGTTCTTC
J gene: TRBJ1-1; V gene: TRBV7-9; clone size: many; D gene: NA; CDR3 protein: CASSLGAGDANTEAFF; CDR3 DNA: TGTGCCAGCAGCTTAGGCGCCGGGGACGCGAACACTGAAGCTTTCTTT
J gene: TRBJ2-2; V gene: TRBV9; clone size: NA; D gene: TRBD2; CDR3 protein: CASSVTSGAEKLFF; CDR3 DNA: TGTGCCAGCAGCGTTACTAGCGGGGCGGAGAAGCTGTTTTTT
J gene: TRBJ2-1; V gene: TRBV18; clone size: few; D gene: TRBD2; CDR3 protein: CASSPMEERGGLGHNEQFF; CDR3 DNA: TGTGCCAGCTCACCGATGGAAGAGCGGGGGGGCTTGGGCCACAATGAGCAGTTCTTC
J gene: TRBJ2-5; V gene: TRBV5-1; clone size: NA; D gene: NA; CDR3 protein: CASSRGQTQETQYF; CDR3 DNA: TGCGCCAGCAGCCGAGGACAGACCCAAGAGACCCAGTACTTC
J gene: TRBJ2-7; V gene: TRBV5-1; clone size: few; D gene: TRBD1; CDR3 protein: CASSLFRGGQGDEQYF; CDR3 DNA: TGCGCCAGCAGCTTGTTCCGGGGCGGACAGGGAGACGAGCAGTACTTC
J gene: TRBJ1-5; V gene: TRBV4-1; clone size: few; D gene: NA; CDR3 protein: CASSQVLGSQPQHF; CDR3 DNA: TGCGCCAGCAGCCAAGTTTTGGGGAGTCAGCCCCAGCATTTT
J gene: TRBJ2-3; V gene: TRBV7-3; clone size: few; D gene: NA; CDR3 protein: CASSRGQVGADTQYF; CDR3 DNA: TGTGCCAGCAGCCGCGGCCAAGTGGGCGCAGATACGCAGTATTTT
J gene: TRBJ1-2; V gene: TRBV7-2; clone size: few; D gene: NA; CDR3 protein: CASSLAGQGGYGYTF; CDR3 DNA: TGTGCCAGCAGCTTAGCTGGTCAAGGGGGATATGGCTACACCTTC
J gene: TRBJ2-7; V gene: TRBV9; clone size: NA; D gene: TRBD2; CDR3 protein: CASSETGTSGYEQYF; CDR3 DNA: TGTGCCAGCAGCGAGACCGGGACTAGCGGTTACGAGCAGTACTTC
J gene: TRBJ1-5; V gene: TRBV7-9; clone size: few; D gene: NA; CDR3 protein: CASSLDGYGQPQHF; CDR3 DNA: TGTGCCAGCAGCTTAGACGGGTACGGTCAGCCCCAGCATTTT
J gene: TRBJ2-3; V gene: TRBV18; clone size: NA; D gene: NA; CDR3 protein: CASSPLSTDTQYF; CDR3 DNA: TGTGCCAGCTCACCACTGAGCACAGATACGCAGTATTTT
J gene: TRBJ2-1; V gene: TRBV6-5; clone size: NA; D gene: NA; CDR3 protein: CASLSREYNEQFF; CDR3 DNA: TGTGCCAGCCTTTCAAGGGAATACAATGAGCAGTTCTTC
J gene: TRBJ1-1; V gene: TRBV7-6; clone size: few; D gene: NA; CDR3 protein: CASSLQGNGRTEAFF; CDR3 DNA: TGTGCCAGCAGCTTACAGGGCAATGGACGCACTGAAGCTTTCTTT
J gene: TRBJ2-3; V gene: TRBV24-1; clone size: NA; D gene: NA; CDR3 protein: CATSDQDPRLGATDTQYF; CDR3 DNA: TGTGCCACCAGTGACCAAGACCCCCGACTTGGTGCGACGGATACGCAGTATTTT
J gene: TRBJ2-3; V gene: TRBV5-1; clone size: NA; D gene: TRBD2; CDR3 protein: CASGPAGGVTDTQYF; CDR3 DNA: TGCGCCAGCGGCCCAGCGGGGGGAGTAACAGATACGCAGTATTTT
J gene: TRBJ2-3; V gene: TRBV7-8; clone size: few; D gene: TRBD2; CDR3 protein: CASSSRTSGEVDTQYF; CDR3 DNA: TGTGCCAGCAGCTCGAGGACTAGCGGGGAGGTAGATACGCAGTATTTT
J gene: TRBJ2-7; V gene: TRBV5-1; clone size: NA; D gene: NA; CDR3 protein: CASSFPRGAVNEQYF; CDR3 DNA: TGCGCCAGCAGCTTTCCTCGCGGGGCTGTCAACGAGCAGTACTTC
J gene: TRBJ2-5; V gene: TRBV29-1; clone size: many; D gene: NA; CDR3 protein: CSVVAGTETQYF; CDR3 DNA: TGCAGCGTTGTAGCAGGGACCGAGACCCAGTACTTC
J gene: TRBJ1-4; V gene: TRBV7-2; clone size: many; D gene: NA; CDR3 protein: CASSPNRGSWSTNEKLFF; CDR3 DNA: TGTGCCAGCAGCCCTAACCGTGGCTCCTGGTCCACTAATGAAAAACTGTTTTTT
J gene: TRBJ1-6; V gene: TRBV7-2; clone size: many; D gene: NA; CDR3 protein: CASSLLGAYNSPLHF; CDR3 DNA: TGTGCCAGCAGCTTACTCGGGGCCTATAATTCACCCCTCCACTTT
J gene: TRBJ2-7; V gene: TRBV7-9; clone size: many; D gene: NA; CDR3 protein: CASSPGGWYSYEQYF; CDR3 DNA: TGTGCCAGCAGCCCTGGCGGGTGGTACTCCTACGAGCAGTACTTC
J gene: TRBJ2-5; V gene: TRBV5-1; clone size: NA; D gene: NA; CDR3 protein: CASSPVGAGKETQYF; CDR3 DNA: TGCGCCAGCAGCCCCGTGGGGGCAGGGAAAGAGACCCAGTACTTC
J gene: TRBJ1-3; V gene: TRBV6-6; clone size: NA; D gene: NA; CDR3 protein: CASSRRFSRSGNTIYF; CDR3 DNA: TGTGCCAGCAGTCGTCGCTTTTCAAGATCTGGAAACACCATATATTTT
J gene: TRBJ1-1; V gene: TRBV6-5; clone size: NA; D gene: NA; CDR3 protein: CASSYLSVNTEAFF; CDR3 DNA: TGTGCCAGCAGTTACCTATCCGTGAACACTGAAGCTTTCTTT
J gene: TRBJ2-3; V gene: TRBV12-3/TRBV12-4; clone size: few; D gene: NA; CDR3 protein: CASERGRAALEDTQYF; CDR3 DNA: TGTGCCAGCGAAAGAGGCAGGGCTGCGTTGGAAGATACGCAGTATTTT
J gene: TRBJ1-2; V gene: TRBV7-2; clone size: NA; D gene: NA; CDR3 protein: CASSLARRDGGYTF; CDR3 DNA: TGTGCCAGCAGCTTAGCGCGCAGAGATGGTGGCTACACCTTC
J gene: TRBJ1-1; V gene: TRBV6-5; clone size: NA; D gene: NA; CDR3 protein: CASHRPGYTPEAFF; CDR3 DNA: TGTGCCAGCCACCGACCAGGCTATACGCCTGAAGCTTTCTTT
J gene: TRBJ1-5; V gene: TRBV3-1; clone size: NA; D gene: NA; CDR3 protein: CASSQFGNQPQHF; CDR3 DNA: TGTGCCAGCAGCCAATTCGGGAATCAGCCCCAGCATTTT
J gene: TRBJ2-1; V gene: TRBV27; clone size: few; D gene: TRBD1; CDR3 protein: CASSSTGVRAYNEQFF; CDR3 DNA: TGTGCCAGCAGTTCTACAGGGGTTCGGGCCTACAATGAGCAGTTCTTC